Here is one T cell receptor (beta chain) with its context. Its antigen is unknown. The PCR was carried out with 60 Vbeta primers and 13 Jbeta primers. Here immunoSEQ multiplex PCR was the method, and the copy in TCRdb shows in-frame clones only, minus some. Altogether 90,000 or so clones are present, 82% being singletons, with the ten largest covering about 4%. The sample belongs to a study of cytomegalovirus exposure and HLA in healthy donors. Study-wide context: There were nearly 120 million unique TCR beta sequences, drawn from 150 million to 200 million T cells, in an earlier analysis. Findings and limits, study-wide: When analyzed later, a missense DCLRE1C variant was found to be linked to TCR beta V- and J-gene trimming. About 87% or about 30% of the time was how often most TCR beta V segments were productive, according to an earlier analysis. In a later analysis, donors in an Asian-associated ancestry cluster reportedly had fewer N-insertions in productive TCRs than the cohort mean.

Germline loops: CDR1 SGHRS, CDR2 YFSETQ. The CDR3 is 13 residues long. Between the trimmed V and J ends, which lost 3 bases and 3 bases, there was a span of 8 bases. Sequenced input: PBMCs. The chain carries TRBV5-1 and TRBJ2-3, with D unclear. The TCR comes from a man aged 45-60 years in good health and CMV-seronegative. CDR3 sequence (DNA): TGCGCCAGCAGCTCCCTAGGAACAGATACGCAGTATTTT. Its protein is CASSSLGTDTQYF.